This T cell receptor (beta chain) was sequenced for a study of control samples from healthy donors and cancer patients. Trimming shortened V by 2 bases and J by 5 bases, and 8 bases separated the two germline ends. The CDR3 length is 13 residues. Germline values: CDR1 KGHDR, CDR2 SFDVKD. Clones were sequenced by immunoSEQ multiplex PCR, and TCRdb holds only the in-frame ones, with some missing. Its listing shows 150,000 to 200,000 clones. This clonotype was sampled from a woman aged 30 to 39 in good health. The V call is TRBV24-1, the J call TRBJ1-1, with unresolved D. Sequenced input: blood. CDR3 amino acids: CATSDSTGTEAFF. CDR3 in DNA: TGTGCCACCAGTGATTCAACGGGGACTGAAGCTTTCTTT.